This entry is about one T cell receptor beta chain. Germline CDR1 SGHNT, CDR2 YYREEE (reference sequence). V was cut by 4 bases and J by 4 bases, with 8 bases left in between. The CDR3 is 13 residues long. These data come from a study of blood T cell repertoires in COVID-19. Study background: Specimens from acute and convalescent COVID-19 originated in the United States, Italy and Spain.

Original processing notes: Reference gene primers were amplified, and this amplification served to estimate nucleated cell counts. The data were produced by immunoSEQ multiplex PCR, yet TCRdb's version contains in-frame clones alone and is incomplete. V, J and clone size derive from that table, while D and trimming were established from the DNA sequence. This sample has approximately 240,000 clones, with 84% found just once. The sequencing input was peripheral blood. This clonotype was obtained from a woman of 80 years or more with active or convalescent COVID-19. The chain carries TRBV5-4 and TRBJ1-4, with no clear D. CDR3 in amino acids: CASSQARNEKLFF. Written as DNA, the CDR3 is TGTGCCAGCAGCCAGGCCCGTAATGAAAAACTGTTTTTT. Full variable domain (missing parts from reference TRBV5-4 and TRBJ1-4): ETGVTQSPTHLIKTRGQQVTLRCSSQSGHNTVSWYQQALGQGPQFIFQYYREEENGRGNFPPRFSGLQFPNYSSELNVNALELDDSALYLCASSQARNEKLFFGSGTQLSVL.